This TCR beta chain emerged from a study of radiation and T cells in renal cell carcinoma. Sequencing used immunoSEQ multiplex PCR; TCRdb keeps in-frame clones, though not all of them. The sample comprises 25,000 to 40,000 clones, 81% of which are singletons, and 30% to 35% rests with the top ten. Per the germline V gene, CDR1 is SGHAT and CDR2 is FQNNGV. V was trimmed by 5 bases and J by 5 bases, leaving 16 bases between them. CDR3 length: 14 residues. Time point indicated: blood 4 weeks post-SBRT, at nephrectomy. The treatment denotes: 15 Gy SBRT to primary tumor, nephrectomy 4 weeks later. This sample comprised blood, obtained from a patient whose treatment included radiotherapy and nephrectomy. The V gene is TRBV11-2, the J gene TRBJ2-7; D perhaps matches TRBD1 (5 bases). The source is a man aged 55 to 70 with renal cell carcinoma. The CDR3 DNA reads TGTGCCAGCAGCCCAGAGGCAGGGTCCAACGAGCAGTACTTC. Amino acids: CASSPEAGSNEQYF.